This T cell receptor (beta chain) was captured by sequencing in a study of cytomegalovirus exposure and HLA in healthy donors. V lost 11 bases to trimming and J lost 5 bases, with 30 bases between them. Germline V gene data show CDR1 as LNHDA and CDR2 as SQIVND (reference sequence). This CDR3 spans 18 amino acids. PCR involved 60 Vbeta and 13 Jbeta primers. Here immunoSEQ multiplex PCR was the method, and the copy in TCRdb shows in-frame clones only, minus some. This table has 90,000 to 130,000 clones, around 85% appearing once. Healthy bone marrow donors made up the donor group. The count of this clone is one. Its antigen remains unidentified. Study observations and caveats: Confirmation was obtained in vitro that a few CMV-associated chains are specific for CMV antigens. According to reports, the classifier identified cytomegalovirus status with high specificity and sensitivity. In an earlier analysis, productive rearrangement rates for most beta V segments clustered near 87% or 30%.

The gene calls are TRBV19 and TRBJ2-2; D perhaps matches TRBD2 (7 bases). The sequence came from a man aged 30-40 years in good health and CMV-seropositive. Sequencing was done on a sample of PBMCs. Here the CDR3 DNA reads TGTGCCGCTGAGGGGGGGCAGGAACAGGGCTGGGGTACCGGGGAGCTGTTTTTT. Amino acids: CAAEGGQEQGWGTGELFF.